This TCR beta chain was observed in a study of CD8 T cells in ankylosing spondylitis. The V and J ends lost 10 bases and 2 bases respectively, with 14 bases between them. The CDR3 spans 14 residues. Overall study findings and caveats: Matched ankylosing spondylitis synovial fluid reportedly showed significant enrichment of disease-linked clones.

Note on this clonotype: What it binds is unknown.

From the 5' RACE reads, TCRdb called clonotypes with MiXCR, one entry per CDR3 protein. The sample lists fewer than 250,000 distinct CDR3 sequences, over 30% occurring once. Sequenced material: blood, either unsorted or a sorted T cell fraction (not recorded which). The J gene is TRBJ2-2, the V gene TRBV12-3 or TRBV12-4, with a tentative D call TRBD2 (6 bases). The sequence derives from a male donor with ankylosing spondylitis or in good health (not recorded which). CDR3 sequence (DNA): TGTGCCACCTCCCTTACTAGCAACACCGGGGAGCTGTTTTTT. It translates to CATSLTSNTGELFF.